The 30 T cell receptor beta chains reported below all come from one sample, sequenced in a study of cytomegalovirus exposure and HLA in healthy donors. The study ran its PCR with 60 Vbeta and 13 Jbeta primers. Generated by immunoSEQ multiplex PCR, the TCRdb table keeps only in-frame clones and is missing some. The table has about 120,000 clones, roughly 80% seen once. Sequencing was done on a sample of PBMCs. These receptors all come from a man aged 25-40 years in good health and CMV-seropositive.

This clone was counted a single time. The chain couples TRBV4-2 to TRBJ1-2; D unclear. Germline-derived CDR1 and CDR2 are LGHNA and YNFKEQ. The CDR3 sequence is 14 residues long. The V and J ends lost 4 bases and 4 bases respectively, with 13 bases between them. The CDR3 reads CASSPVGAIYGYTF. In DNA form, the CDR3 reads TGTGCCAGCAGCCCGGTGGGCGCAATCTATGGCTACACCTTC.

The CDR3 nucleotides are TGTGCCAGCAGTTATCTTCCCCCTGGAAACACCATATATTTT. As protein: CASSYLPPGNTIYF. The rearrangement uses TRBV6-5 and TRBJ1-3; no clear D. V lost 3 bases, J lost 2 bases, and 8 bases lay in between. CDR3 length: 14 amino acids. The germline V gene encodes CDR1 MNHEY and CDR2 SVGAGI.

There are a few counts of this clone. DNA of the CDR3: TGTGCCAGCAGTTTATTCGGGCCCCAGCATTTT. Amino acid sequence: CASSLFGPQHF. This chain joins TRBV28 and TRBJ1-5; D is unresolved. CDR3 length equals 11 residues. CDR1 MDHEN and CDR2 SYDVKM come from the germline V gene. Trimming removed 1 base from V and 9 bases from J, with 4 bases in between. Full variable domain (missing parts from reference TRBV28 and TRBJ1-5): DVKVTQSSRYLVKRTGEKVFLECVQDMDHENMFWYRQDPGLGLRLIYFSYDVKMKEKGDIPEGYSVSREKKERFSLILESASTNQTSMYLCASSLFGPQHFGDGTRLSIL.

The V call is TRBV6-5, the J call TRBJ2-2; TRBD2 might be the D (6 bases). Trimming left V 6 bases short and J 4 bases short, with 15 bases between. CDR1 is MNHEY and CDR2 is SVGAGI in the germline V gene. This CDR3 is 15 amino acids long. CDR3 sequence (DNA): TGTGCCAGCAGCCTAACTAGCCTCTCCACCGGGGAGCTGTTTTTT. Amino acids: CASSLTSLSTGELFF.

This clone is a singleton in its sample. This CDR3 reads CASSTLLQENTGELFF. The CDR3 nucleotides are TGTGCCAGTAGTACCCTTTTACAGGAGAACACCGGGGAGCTGTTTTTT. The V gene is TRBV19, the J gene TRBJ2-2; tentative D call: TRBD1 (5 bases). V was cut by 4 bases and J by 1 base, with 13 bases left in between. CDR3 length: 16 residues. Germline loops: CDR1 LNHDA, CDR2 SQIVND (reference sequence).

This clone was seen only a few times. This chain connects TRBV29-1 to TRBJ1-2, with D possibly matching TRBD1 (6 bases). V lost 7 bases and J lost 0, with 12 bases in between. The germline V gene has CDR1 SQVTM and CDR2 ANQGSEA. CDR3 length equals 13 residues. In DNA form, the CDR3 reads TGCAGCGCCTCGGACAGTGCTAACTATGGCTACACCTTC. Amino acid sequence: CSASDSANYGYTF.

The chain uses TRBV19 and TRBJ1-3; possible D gene TRBD1, 5 bases. Germline CDR1 LNHDA, CDR2 SQIVND (reference sequence). Trimming took 2 bases from V and 1 from J, leaving 12 bases between them. This CDR3 is built from 16 residues. CDR3 sequence reads: CASSIWGDWSGNTIYF. CDR3 sequence (DNA): TGTGCCAGTAGTATATGGGGGGACTGGTCTGGAAACACCATATATTTT. Together with reference TRBV19 and TRBJ1-3, the CDR3 gives the full variable domain: DGGITQSPKYLFRKEGQNVTLSCEQNLNHDAMYWYRQDPGQGLRLIYYSQIVNDFQKGDIAEGYSVSREKKESFPLTVTSAQKNPTAFYLCASSIWGDWSGNTIYFGEGSWLTVV.

Concerning this clone itself: At one boundary the junction diverges from the germline segment, which might be a read error. This chain joins TRBV5-5 and TRBJ2-3; TRBD2 agrees at 7 bases. The germline V gene has CDR1 SGHKS and CDR2 YYEKEE (reference sequence). The CDR3 sequence is 16 residues long. CDR3: CASSLGGGGPPFPQRF. In DNA form, the CDR3 reads TGTGCCAGCAGCTTGGGGGGGGGAGGGCCCCCCTTTCCACAGCGTTTT. The full variable domain, its missing parts supplied by reference TRBV5-5 and TRBJ2-3, is DAGVTQSPTHLIKTRGQQVTLRCSPISGHKSVSWYQQVLGQGPQFIFQYYEKEERGRGNFPDRFSARQFPNYSSELNVNALLLGDSALYLCASSLGGGGPPFPQRFGPGTRLTVL.

The chain combines TRBV28 with TRBJ1-3, with 7 bases identical to TRBD1. Germline V gene lookup returns CDR1 MDHEN and CDR2 SYDVKM. V dropped 10 bases and J dropped 5; count of bases not matched to a gene: 11. The CDR3 is 14 amino acids. The CDR3 reads CATTPLDRRNTIYF. CDR3 coding DNA: TGTGCCACCACCCCCCTGGACAGGCGAAACACCATATATTTT.

The V call is TRBV6-5, the J call TRBJ2-5; D is possibly TRBD2 (6 bases). Trimming left V 5 bases short and J 2 bases short, with 12 bases between. Germline V lookup: CDR1 MNHEY, CDR2 SVGAGI. The CDR3 extends over 14 amino acids. CDR3 nucleotide sequence: TGTGCCAGCAGTGCCGGGACTCAGCAAGAGACCCAGTACTTC. It is translated as CASSAGTQQETQYF.

In this sample, this clone turned up once. As DNA, the CDR3 is TGCGCCAGCGGTCTAGGGACACCCAATGAAAAACTGTTTTTT. This encodes CASGLGTPNEKLFF. This sequence joins TRBV5-1 and TRBJ1-4; possibly TRBD1 for D (6 bases). CDR1 SGHRS and CDR2 YFSETQ come from the germline V gene. Trimming took off 7 bases at V and 5 bases at J, with 15 bases between the two ends. The CDR3 runs 14 residues.

The V and J genes are TRBV5-1 and TRBJ2-6; no clear D. V was cut by 0 bases and J by 0 bases, with 19 bases left in between. The germline CDR1 and CDR2 sequences are SGHRS and YFSETQ. The CDR3 spans 20 residues. Here the CDR3 DNA reads TGCGCCAGCAGCTTGGCCCCGCCACGGGTACTGAGCTCTGGGGCCAACGTCCTGACTTTC. It specifies CASSLAPPRVLSSGANVLTF.

The chain carries TRBV27 and TRBJ2-7; D uncertain. The CDR3 extends over 11 amino acids. Germline lookup yields CDR1 MNHEY and CDR2 SMNVEV (reference sequence). V was trimmed by 3 bases and J by 4 bases, leaving 4 bases between them. Here the CDR3 DNA reads TGTGCCAGCAGTTTCGGGTACGAGCAGTACTTC. Translating gives CASSFGYEQYF.

The rearrangement links TRBV6-5 to TRBJ1-5; no definite D call. The V end lost 2 bases, the J end lost 4 bases, and 9 bases lay between the germline ends. Germline-derived CDR1 and CDR2 are MNHEY and SVGAGI. The CDR3 has 14 amino acids. The CDR3 region is CASSYEAPNQPQHF. Written as DNA, the CDR3 is TGTGCCAGCAGTTACGAGGCTCCAAATCAGCCCCAGCATTTT.

The chain joins TRBV4-2 to TRBJ2-3; possible D gene TRBD1, 5 bases. CDR3 length: 15 residues. Germline V gene sequence: CDR1 LGHNA, CDR2 YNFKEQ. Trimming removed 1 base from V and 3 bases from J, with 11 bases in between. The CDR3 reads CASSQGHDSTDTQYF. In DNA form, the CDR3 reads TGTGCCAGCAGCCAAGGACATGACAGTACAGATACGCAGTATTTT.

The chain couples TRBV28 to TRBJ2-2; 15 bases align to TRBD2. This CDR3 has 19 amino acids. The germline gives CDR1 MDHEN, CDR2 SYDVKM. With V trimmed by 2 bases and J by 7 bases, 11 bases remained unmatched. The CDR3 nucleotides read TGTGCCAGCAGTTTACGCTCGGGACTAGCGGGAGGACGGGTCGGGGAGCTGTTTTTT. Protein: CASSLRSGLAGGRVGELFF.

The chain joins TRBV15 to TRBJ1-1; D is possibly TRBD1 (6 bases). This CDR3 contains 14 residues. Germline CDR1 LNHNV, CDR2 YYDKDF (reference sequence). V gave up 4 bases and J gave up 1 base, with 10 bases separating them. The CDR3 DNA reads TGTGCCACCAGCACTAACAGGGCGAACACTGAAGCTTTCTTT. As protein: CATSTNRANTEAFF. Full variable domain (missing parts from reference TRBV15 and TRBJ1-1): DAMVIQNPRYQVTQFGKPVTLSCSQTLNHNVMYWYQQKSSQAPKLLFHYYDKDFNNEADTPDNFQSRRPNTSFCFLDIRSPGLGDTAMYLCATSTNRANTEAFFGQGTRLTVV.

The chain uses TRBV7-9 and TRBJ2-1; 10 nucleotides match TRBD2. V trimming: 3 bases; J trimming: 5 bases; junction bases outside the gene matches: 4. The CDR3 is 15 residues long. The germline V gene has CDR1 SEHNR and CDR2 FQNEAQ (reference sequence). The CDR3 region has the DNA TGTGCCAGCAGCTTTGGTAGCGGGGGGAACAATGAGCAGTTCTTC. As protein: CASSFGSGGNNEQFF.

This chain connects TRBV23-1 to TRBJ2-7, with 9 bases fitting TRBD1. TRBV23-1 is an open reading frame, and its role is uncertain. The CDR3 consists of 16 residues. With 3 bases clipped from V and 0 bases from J, the junction kept 6 bases outside the gene matches. The DNA for the CDR3 is TGCGCCAGCAGTCAGCCGGGACAGGGCTACTCCTACGAGCAGTACTTC. Translating gives CASSQPGQGYSYEQYF.

This clone was detected only once. This chain joins TRBV19 and TRBJ2-4; 7 bases are a match to TRBD2. This CDR3 is built from 14 residues. From germline, CDR1 is LNHDA and CDR2 SQIVND (reference sequence). The V gene end was trimmed by 0 bases and the J gene end by 8 bases; junction bases not matched to a gene: 4. CDR3: CASSIDTSVHIQYF. DNA of the CDR3: TGTGCCAGTAGTATAGATACTAGCGTACACATTCAGTACTTC.

V and J are TRBV5-1 and TRBJ1-2, with D possibly being TRBD1 (6 bases). Trimming stripped 3 bases from V and 7 bases from J, with 16 bases between. The CDR3 totals 14 residues. Germline values: CDR1 SGHRS, CDR2 YFSETQ. Here the CDR3 DNA reads TGCGCCAGCAGCTCCCCAGAGGGGGAGGGTGGCTACACCTTC. Protein: CASSSPEGEGGYTF.

V is TRBV29-1 and J is TRBJ1-4; 8 bases line up with TRBD1. Germline V gives CDR1 SQVTM, CDR2 ANQGSEA. CDR3 length equals 16 residues. CDR3 residues: CGALIQGALTNEKLFF. CDR3 nucleotide sequence: TGCGGCGCCCTAATCCAGGGGGCGCTTACTAATGAAAAACTGTTTTTT.

The rearrangement uses TRBV11-3 and TRBJ2-3; no firm D call. V lost 5 bases, J lost 5 bases, and 8 bases lay in between. The CDR3 is 12 residues long. Germline CDR1 and CDR2: SGHNT and YENEEA. In DNA, the CDR3 is TGTGCCAGCAGCCTCACCGGAGATACGCAGTATTTT. As protein: CASSLTGDTQYF.

This clone was detected once. The genes are TRBV9 and TRBJ2-2, with 7 bases that match TRBD1. Germline loops: CDR1 SGDLS, CDR2 YYNGEE. This CDR3 has 13 amino acids. Trimming at V came to 4 bases and at J to 4 bases, leaving 1 base not matched to a gene. This CDR3 is CASSWDSTGELFF. DNA for the CDR3: TGTGCCAGCAGCTGGGACAGCACCGGGGAGCTGTTTTTT.

In regard to this clone: The same CDR3 also results from other DNA sequences found in this sample. The rearrangement joins TRBV9 to TRBJ2-7; 8 nucleotides align to TRBD1. V shed 2 bases, J shed 4 bases, and the junction held 5 bases outside the gene matches. From germline, CDR1 is SGDLS and CDR2 YYNGEE. CDR3 size: 14 residues. DNA of the CDR3: TGTGCCAGCAGCGTCGGACAGGGTGGGTACGAGCAGTACTTC. It translates to CASSVGQGGYEQYF.

This chain connects TRBV19 to TRBJ1-1; tentatively, D is TRBD1 (5 bases). The CDR3 runs 13 residues. V was clipped by 3 bases and J by 5 bases, with 10 bases between them. Germline assignment: CDR1 LNHDA and CDR2 SQIVND (reference sequence). CDR3 DNA: TGTGCCAGTAGTATTGCTGGGGGGACTGAAGCTTTCTTT. This gives the protein CASSIAGGTEAFF.

This chain connects TRBV5-1 to TRBJ1-1, with unresolved D. The CDR3 spans 13 residues. Germline CDR1 is SGHRS and CDR2 is YFSETQ. V was pared by 0 bases and J by 7 bases, with 10 bases between. In nucleotides, the CDR3 is TGCGCCAGCAGCTTGGGGTCCCGTAGTGAAGCTTTCTTT. This sequence encodes CASSLGSRSEAFF.

This rearrangement joins TRBV4-1 to TRBJ1-4, with a tentative D call TRBD1 (6 bases). V was shortened by 4 bases and J by 8 bases, with 17 bases between the two germline ends. The CDR3 contains 15 residues. Germline V lookup: CDR1 MGHRA, CDR2 YSYEKL. CDR3 protein: CASSPLIGGDEKLFF. CDR3 DNA: TGCGCCAGCAGCCCACTAATAGGGGGAGACGAAAAACTGTTTTTT.

The CDR3 loop is CASTTGPNTEAFF. In DNA, the CDR3 is TGTGCCAGCACGACAGGACCGAACACTGAAGCTTTCTTT. This rearrangement joins TRBV6-5 to TRBJ1-1; D may be TRBD1 (6 bases). V was cut by 7 bases and J by 1 base, with 10 bases left in between. The CDR3 has 13 amino acids. Germline V gene sequence: CDR1 MNHEY, CDR2 SVGAGI.

Here the CDR3 DNA reads TGCGCCAGCAGCCTTGAAGGACACACAGATACGCAGTATTTT. Translating it yields CASSLEGHTDTQYF. The chain carries TRBV5-1 and TRBJ2-3, with D tentatively TRBD1 (5 bases). Between the trimmed V and J ends, which lost 4 bases and 2 bases, there was a span of 11 bases. Germline V gene sequence: CDR1 SGHRS, CDR2 YFSETQ. This CDR3 has 14 amino acids.